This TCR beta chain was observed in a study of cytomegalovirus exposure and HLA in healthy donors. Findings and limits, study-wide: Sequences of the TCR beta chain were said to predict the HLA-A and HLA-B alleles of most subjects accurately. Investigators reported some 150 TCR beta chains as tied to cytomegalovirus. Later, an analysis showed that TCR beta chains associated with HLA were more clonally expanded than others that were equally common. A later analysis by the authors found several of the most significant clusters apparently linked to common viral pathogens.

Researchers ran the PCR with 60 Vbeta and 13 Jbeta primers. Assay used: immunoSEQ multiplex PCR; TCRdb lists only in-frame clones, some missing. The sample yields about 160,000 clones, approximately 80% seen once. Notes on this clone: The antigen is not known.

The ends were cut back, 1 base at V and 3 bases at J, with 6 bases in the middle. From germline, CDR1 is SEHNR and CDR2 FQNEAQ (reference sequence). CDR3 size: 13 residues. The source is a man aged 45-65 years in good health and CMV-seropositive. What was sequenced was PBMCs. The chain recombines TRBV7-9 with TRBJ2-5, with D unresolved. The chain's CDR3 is CASSLDAEETQYF. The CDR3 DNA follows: TGTGCCAGCAGCTTAGATGCGGAAGAGACCCAGTACTTC.